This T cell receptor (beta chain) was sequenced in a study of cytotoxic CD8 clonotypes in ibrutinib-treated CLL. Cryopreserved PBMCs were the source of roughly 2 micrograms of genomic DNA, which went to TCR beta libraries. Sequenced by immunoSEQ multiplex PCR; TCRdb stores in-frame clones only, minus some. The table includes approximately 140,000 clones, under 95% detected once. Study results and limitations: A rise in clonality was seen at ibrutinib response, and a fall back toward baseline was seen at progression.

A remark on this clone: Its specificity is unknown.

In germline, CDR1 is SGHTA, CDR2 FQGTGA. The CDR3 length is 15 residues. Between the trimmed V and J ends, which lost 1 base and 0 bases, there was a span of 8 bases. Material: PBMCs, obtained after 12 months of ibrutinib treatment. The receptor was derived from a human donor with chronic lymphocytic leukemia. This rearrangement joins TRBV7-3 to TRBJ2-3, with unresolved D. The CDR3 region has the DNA TGTGCCAGCAGCTTAAATTCCCCTAGCACAGATACGCAGTATTTT. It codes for CASSLNSPSTDTQYF.